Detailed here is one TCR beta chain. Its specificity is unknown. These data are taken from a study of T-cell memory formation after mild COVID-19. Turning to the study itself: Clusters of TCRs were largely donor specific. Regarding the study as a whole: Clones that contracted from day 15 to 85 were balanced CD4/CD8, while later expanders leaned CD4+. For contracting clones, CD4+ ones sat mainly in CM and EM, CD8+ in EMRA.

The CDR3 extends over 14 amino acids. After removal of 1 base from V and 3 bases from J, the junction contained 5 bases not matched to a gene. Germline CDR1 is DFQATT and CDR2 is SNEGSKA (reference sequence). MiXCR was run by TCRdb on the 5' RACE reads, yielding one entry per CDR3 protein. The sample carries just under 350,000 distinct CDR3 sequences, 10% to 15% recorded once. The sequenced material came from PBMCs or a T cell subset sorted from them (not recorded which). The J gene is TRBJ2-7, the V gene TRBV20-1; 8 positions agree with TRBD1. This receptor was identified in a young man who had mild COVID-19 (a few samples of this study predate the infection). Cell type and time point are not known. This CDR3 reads CSARGRDRIYEQYF. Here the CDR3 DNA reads TGCAGTGCTAGAGGTCGGGACAGGATCTACGAGCAGTACTTC.